The entry that follows covers one T cell receptor (beta chain) sequence. Its antigen is not identified. Clones were read by immunoSEQ multiplex PCR, and TCRdb kept only the in-frame ones, dropping some. The sample consists of about 7,100 clones, roughly 31% of them appearing once. Treatment indicated: randomized to nivolumab then ipilimumab (arm A) or the reverse (arm B). The sample comes from a study of sequential checkpoint blockade in melanoma. Study at large: After nivolumab or ipilimumab alone, twenty-two patients had week-13 rebiopsies.

Study-wide findings and caveats: Rising tumor T-cell fraction and clonality meant about 30 times likelier benefit.

This CDR3 spans 15 amino acids. Germline CDR1 LNHDA, CDR2 SQIVND (reference sequence). Deletions cut 7 bases from V and 3 bases from J, with 16 bases between. Sequenced here: tumor tissue (inferred from file names), sampled from a patient given nivolumab and ipilimumab in sequence. This chain joins TRBV19 and TRBJ2-1; tentative D call: TRBD2 (6 bases). The receptor comes from a human donor with melanoma. The CDR3 DNA is TGTGCCAGTACCCCCCCGGGGCGGGACTACAATGAGCAGTTCTTC. Its protein is CASTPPGRDYNEQFF.